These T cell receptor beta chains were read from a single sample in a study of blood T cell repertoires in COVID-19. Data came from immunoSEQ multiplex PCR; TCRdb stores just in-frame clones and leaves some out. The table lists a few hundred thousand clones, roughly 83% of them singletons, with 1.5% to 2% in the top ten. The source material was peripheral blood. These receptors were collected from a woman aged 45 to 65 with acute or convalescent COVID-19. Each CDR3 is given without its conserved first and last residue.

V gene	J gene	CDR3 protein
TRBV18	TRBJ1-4	ASSPNRDLATNEKLF
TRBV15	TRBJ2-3	ATSRGPLESGG
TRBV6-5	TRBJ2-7	ASGRDRDYEQY
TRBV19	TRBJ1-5	ASSIRYWGESQPQH
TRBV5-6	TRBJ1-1	ASSYRGGQGAF
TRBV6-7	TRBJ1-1	ASSPGQGEEYTEAF
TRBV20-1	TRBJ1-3	SASWGQANSGNTIY
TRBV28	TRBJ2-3	ASSPDRGNAGGSPDTQY
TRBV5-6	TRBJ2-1	ASRRNIAGAYNEQF
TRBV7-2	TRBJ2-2	ASSLWTGGTGELF
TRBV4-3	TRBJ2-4	ASSQGQGFNIQY
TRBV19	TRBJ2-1	ASSMLAGGINEQF
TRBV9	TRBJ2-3	ASRAGREADTQY
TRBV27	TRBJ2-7	ASRALAGTYEQY
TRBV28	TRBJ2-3	ASNLLAGEDTQY
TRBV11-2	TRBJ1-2	ASSIAGQSVWDYGYT
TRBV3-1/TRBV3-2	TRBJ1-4	ASSQAGSTEKLF
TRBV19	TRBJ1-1	ASSIGSGGTEAF
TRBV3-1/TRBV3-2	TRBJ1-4	ASSQGPGLF
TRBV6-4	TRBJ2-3	ASRPMGLAGDTQY
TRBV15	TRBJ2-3	ATSRDGRIPDTQY
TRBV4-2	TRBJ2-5	ASSQDGTGEETQY
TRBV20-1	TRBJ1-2	SAPRSGYT
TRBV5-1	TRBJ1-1	ASSLSGQGGTEAF
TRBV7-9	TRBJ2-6	ASSAGPSASGANVLT
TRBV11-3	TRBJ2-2	ASSLGYTLSDMWNTGELF
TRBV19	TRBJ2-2	ASSKNSVTGELF
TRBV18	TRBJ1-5	ASSPPGPALTDNQPQH
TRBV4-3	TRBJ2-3	ASSQDQVPHTDTQY
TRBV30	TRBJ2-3	AWSVGAGVEDTQY
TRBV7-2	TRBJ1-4	ASSPSHTTNEKLF
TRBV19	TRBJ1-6	ASSRQGYSPLH
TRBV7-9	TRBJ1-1	ASSFGRWSEAF
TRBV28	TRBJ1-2	ASSFQAGGFYGYT
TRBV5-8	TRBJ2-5	ASSPSGHVTTQETQY
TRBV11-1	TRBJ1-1	ASSLARVDNTEAF
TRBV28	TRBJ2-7	ASSLLEGLAGVHEQY
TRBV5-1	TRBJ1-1	ASSRAVGQGVVGTEAF
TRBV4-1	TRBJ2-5	ASSPATETSRETQY
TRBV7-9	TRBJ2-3	ASRLAGLAGTDTQY
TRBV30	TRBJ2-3	AWSSGAASTDTQY
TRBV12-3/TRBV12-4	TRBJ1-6	ASSLSHDSPLH
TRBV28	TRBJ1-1	ASRPGMNTEAF
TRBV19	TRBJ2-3	ASSSGRPLTDTQY
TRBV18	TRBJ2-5	ASSELLAEETQY
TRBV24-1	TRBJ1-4	ATSDTRTGEQEKLF
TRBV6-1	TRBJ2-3	ASSEAGLSDTQY
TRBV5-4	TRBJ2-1	ASSLSGRIFNEQF
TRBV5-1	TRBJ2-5	ASGGQGHQETQY
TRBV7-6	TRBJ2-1	ASSLGYGSASYNEQF
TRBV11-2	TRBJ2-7	ASSLEDTSFYEQY
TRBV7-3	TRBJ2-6	ASSLWATSGANVLT
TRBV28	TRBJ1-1	ASTISPPWYTEAF
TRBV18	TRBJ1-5	ASSPLGDSQPQH
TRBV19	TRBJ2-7	ATKAGQSYYEQY
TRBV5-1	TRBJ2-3	ASSLGPRTADTQY
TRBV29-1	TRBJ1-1	SVERKLNTEAF
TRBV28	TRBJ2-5	ASSLTGESKETQY
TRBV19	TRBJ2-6	ASSTGTGFLSGANVLT